Following are 16 T cell receptor beta chains from one sample sequenced in a study of control samples from healthy donors and cancer patients. Method: immunoSEQ multiplex PCR; TCRdb's copy keeps in-frame clones and lacks some. The sample contains 20,000 or so clones, more than 75% of which appear only once. The sequencing sample was made of PBMCs. These TCRs come from a woman in her sixties or seventies with head and neck cancer.

This clone was found once. The chain links TRBV7-6 to TRBJ2-7; TRBD2 might be the D (5 bases). The CDR3 spans 14 residues. Germline CDR1 reads SGHVS; CDR2 reads FNYEAQ. The V end lost 5 bases, the J end lost 1 base, and 12 bases lay between the germline ends. The CDR3 is CASSPSTGSYEQYF. The CDR3 bases are TGTGCCAGCAGCCCCTCCACGGGGTCCTACGAGCAGTACTTC.

The chain recombines TRBV5-4 with TRBJ2-3; D is perhaps TRBD2 (6 bases). Trimming removed 4 bases at V and 1 base at J, with 16 bases between. This CDR3 spans 16 amino acids. Germline lookup yields CDR1 SGHNT and CDR2 YYREEE (reference sequence). CDR3 region: CASSPDGGKGTDTQYF. In nucleotides, the CDR3 is TGTGCCAGCAGCCCCGACGGGGGAAAGGGCACAGATACGCAGTATTTT.

This rearrangement joins TRBV28 to TRBJ1-2; D is possibly TRBD1 (6 bases). The CDR3 length is 14 residues. V lost 4 bases to trimming and J lost 6 bases, with 15 bases between them. From germline, CDR1 is MDHEN and CDR2 SYDVKM. CDR3 residues: CASSYFLSGDGYTF. DNA of the CDR3: TGTGCCAGCAGTTATTTTCTCTCAGGGGATGGCTACACCTTC.

This rearrangement joins TRBV3-1 (or the pseudogene TRBV3-2) to TRBJ2-1; 8 bases fit TRBD2. The V segment lost 1 base and the J segment 9 bases; nucleotides outside the gene matches: 14. This CDR3 spans 17 amino acids. From germline, CDR1 is LGHDT and CDR2 YNNKEL (reference sequence). CDR3: CASSQVKLAAPAGEQFF. Here the CDR3 DNA reads TGTGCCAGCAGCCAAGTTAAACTAGCGGCCCCGGCTGGTGAGCAGTTCTTC.

The chain employs TRBV24-1 and TRBJ2-2, with a tentative D call TRBD1 (7 bases). The CDR3 has 20 amino acids. V gave up 4 bases and J gave up 2 bases, with 25 bases separating them. The germline V gene has CDR1 KGHDR and CDR2 SFDVKD. The CDR3 is CATSDLAGGLSPLNTGELFF. The DNA of the CDR3 is TGTGCCACCAGTGACCTGGCAGGGGGACTGTCCCCGCTTAACACCGGGGAGCTGTTTTTT.

The chain couples TRBV6-9 to TRBJ2-7; D is uncertain. The CDR3 consists of 14 residues. CDR1 is MNHGY, CDR2 SVAAGI, per germline. V dropped 11 bases and J dropped 0 bases, with 17 bases sitting between them. DNA of the CDR3: TGTGCCCCCCAAGTCAGTAGCCACTCCTACGAGCAGTACTTC. This encodes CAPQVSSHSYEQYF.

The chain carries TRBV5-4 and TRBJ1-1, with D uncertain. The CDR3 covers 15 residues. V gave up 2 bases and J gave up 2 bases, with 13 bases separating them. The germline V gene encodes CDR1 SGHNT and CDR2 YYREEE (reference sequence). In DNA, the CDR3 is TGTGCCAGCAGCTTAGCTAGGACTGTCAACACTGAAGCTTTCTTT. This translates into CASSLARTVNTEAFF.

This rearrangement joins TRBV6-5 to TRBJ2-7; D might be TRBD2 (5 bases). CDR3 size: 16 residues. The germline V gene encodes CDR1 MNHEY and CDR2 SVGAGI. V lost 0 bases to trimming and J lost 0 bases, with 12 bases between them. CDR3 bases: TGTGCCAGCAGTTACTCTTTCAGCGGCCTCTCCTACGAGCAGTACTTC. Amino acids: CASSYSFSGLSYEQYF.

The rearrangement joins TRBV18 to TRBJ1-4; D is unresolved. CDR3 length: 15 residues. Germline values: CDR1 KGHSH, CDR2 LQKENI. The germline V and J ends were trimmed by 4 bases and 12 bases, with 21 bases remaining between them. The chain's CDR3 is CASSLNDVRLGELFF. In DNA, the CDR3 is TGTGCCAGCTCACTAAATGACGTCCGCCTTGGAGAACTGTTTTTT.

Notes on this clone: The sample contains more than one DNA sequence encoding this CDR3. The genes are TRBV18 and TRBJ2-7, with D tentatively TRBD1 (5 bases). The CDR3 consists of 12 residues. The germline V and J ends were trimmed by 1 base and 7 bases, with 8 bases remaining between them. Germline lookup yields CDR1 KGHSH and CDR2 LQKENI. CDR3 coding DNA: TGTGCCAGCTCACCACAGGGGTGGGAGCAGTACTTC. It specifies CASSPQGWEQYF.

The chain has TRBV19 and TRBJ1-1, with 9 nucleotides matching TRBD1. J lost 1 base, V lost 10 bases, and 19 bases had no gene match. Germline CDR1 reads LNHDA; CDR2 reads SQIVND (reference sequence). The CDR3 extends over 18 amino acids. CDR3 loop: CATRKGQGPTYRNTEAFF. CDR3 in DNA: TGTGCCACTAGGAAAGGACAGGGGCCAACTTACCGGAACACTGAAGCTTTCTTT.

This clone was detected only once. V usage is TRBV19 and J usage is TRBJ1-1; D is possibly TRBD1 (5 bases). V lost 7 bases to trimming and J lost 5 bases, with 20 bases between them. Germline V gene sequence: CDR1 LNHDA, CDR2 SQIVND (reference sequence). CDR3 length equals 15 residues. This chain's CDR3 is CASKGSETRGTEAFF. The CDR3 region has the DNA TGTGCCAGTAAGGGCTCGGAGACGCGGGGGACTGAAGCTTTCTTT.

V and J are TRBV28 and TRBJ2-3, with TRBD1 matching over 9 bases. This CDR3 is built from 15 residues. Per the germline V gene, CDR1 is MDHEN and CDR2 is SYDVKM. The V and J ends lost 5 bases and 3 bases, in that order; junction bases with no gene match: 6. The CDR3 loop is CASSPGQGWTDTQYF. The CDR3 DNA sequence: TGTGCCAGCAGTCCGGGACAGGGTTGGACAGATACGCAGTATTTT.

The gene calls are TRBV19 and TRBJ2-1; the D is unclear. CDR3 size: 16 residues. Germline-derived CDR1 and CDR2 are LNHDA and SQIVND (reference sequence). The germline V and J ends were trimmed by 5 bases and 0 bases, with 14 bases remaining between them. The CDR3 spells CASSPPPADSYNEQFF. The CDR3 DNA sequence: TGTGCCAGTAGTCCTCCCCCGGCGGACTCCTACAATGAGCAGTTCTTC.

This sequence joins TRBV10-2 and TRBJ2-5; 9 nucleotides line up with TRBD2. The J call is doubtful: the DNA matches TRBJ2-7 better. CDR1 and CDR2 (germline): WSHSY, SAAADI. CDR3 length: 14 residues. As DNA, the CDR3 is TGCGCCAGCAGAGCTAAGCGGGAGGCCTACGAGCAGTACTTC. This gives the protein CASRAKREAYEQYF.

This rearrangement joins TRBV18 to TRBJ2-1, with a weak D call TRBD2 (6 bases). Trimming took off 0 bases at V and 9 bases at J, with 15 bases between the two ends. The CDR3 has 15 amino acids. Per the germline V gene, CDR1 is KGHSH and CDR2 is LQKENI. The CDR3 loop is CASSPPTGSVGEQFF. The CDR3 region has the DNA TGTGCCAGCTCACCACCGACCGGGAGTGTTGGTGAGCAGTTCTTC.